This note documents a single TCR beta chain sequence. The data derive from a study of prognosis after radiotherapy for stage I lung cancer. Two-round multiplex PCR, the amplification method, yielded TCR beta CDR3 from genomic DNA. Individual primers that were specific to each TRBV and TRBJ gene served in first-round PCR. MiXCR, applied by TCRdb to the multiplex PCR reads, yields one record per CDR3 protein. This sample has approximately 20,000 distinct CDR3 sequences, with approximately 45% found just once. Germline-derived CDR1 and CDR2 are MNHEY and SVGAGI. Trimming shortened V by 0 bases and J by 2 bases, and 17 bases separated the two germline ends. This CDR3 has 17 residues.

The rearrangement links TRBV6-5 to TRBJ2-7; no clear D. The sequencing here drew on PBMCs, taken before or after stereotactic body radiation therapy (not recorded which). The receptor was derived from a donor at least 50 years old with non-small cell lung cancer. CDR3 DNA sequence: TGTGCCAGCAGTTACTCGTGGCTGGTTGTATCACCCTACGAGCAGTACTTC. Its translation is CASSYSWLVVSPYEQYF.